This T cell receptor (beta chain) was identified during a study of cytomegalovirus exposure and HLA in healthy donors. 60 Vbeta and 13 Jbeta primers were used in PCR. Profiling relied on immunoSEQ multiplex PCR, and the TCRdb table lists in-frame clones only, not all of them. The table lists about 59,000 clones, just under 85% of them singletons, with around 1.5% in the top ten. V lost 6 bases and J lost 6, with 9 bases in between. Per the germline V gene, CDR1 is DFQATT and CDR2 is SNEGSKA (reference sequence). The CDR3 contains 11 residues. The chain couples TRBV20-1 to TRBJ1-5; D unresolved. The receptor's source is a man in his forties in good health and CMV-seronegative. Source material: PBMCs. CDR3 coding DNA: TGCAGTGCCGGAGGTCGTCAGCCCCAGCATTTT. Its translation: CSAGGRQPQHF.